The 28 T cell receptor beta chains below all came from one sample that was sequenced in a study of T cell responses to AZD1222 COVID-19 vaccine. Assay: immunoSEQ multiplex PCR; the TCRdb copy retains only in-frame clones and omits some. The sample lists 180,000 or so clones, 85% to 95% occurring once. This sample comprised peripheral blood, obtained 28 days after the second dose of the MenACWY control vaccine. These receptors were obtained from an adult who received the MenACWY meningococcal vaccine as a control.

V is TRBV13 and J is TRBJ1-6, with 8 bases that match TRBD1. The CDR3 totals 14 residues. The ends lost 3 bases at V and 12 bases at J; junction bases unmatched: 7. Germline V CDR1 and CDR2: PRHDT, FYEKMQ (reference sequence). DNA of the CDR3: TGTGCCAGCAGCTTCTCAGGGGGCAGAGGACCCCTCCACTTT. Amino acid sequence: CASSFSGGRGPLHF.

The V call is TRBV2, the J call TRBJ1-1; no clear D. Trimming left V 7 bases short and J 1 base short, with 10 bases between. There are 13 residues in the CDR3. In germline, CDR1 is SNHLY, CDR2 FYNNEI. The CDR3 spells CASILEQNTEAFF. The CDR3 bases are TGTGCCAGCATTTTAGAACAGAACACTGAAGCTTTCTTT.

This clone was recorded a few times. DNA for the CDR3: TGCGCCAGCAGCTTGCTAGGGAGCTCCTACAATGAGCAGTTCTTC. Translation gives CASSLLGSSYNEQFF. The chain links TRBV4-1 to TRBJ2-1; a weak D match, TRBD2 (5 bases). Germline V gene data show CDR1 as MGHRA and CDR2 as YSYEKL. Trimming took off 5 bases at V and 0 bases at J, with 11 bases between the two ends. This CDR3 contains 15 residues.

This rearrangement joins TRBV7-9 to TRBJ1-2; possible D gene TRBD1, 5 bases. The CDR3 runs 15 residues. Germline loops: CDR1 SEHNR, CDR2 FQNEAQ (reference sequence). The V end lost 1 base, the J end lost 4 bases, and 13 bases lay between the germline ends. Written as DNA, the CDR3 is TGTGCCAGCAGCTTAGGAGGGGCTGGGGGCTATGGCTACACCTTC. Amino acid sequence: CASSLGGAGGYGYTF.

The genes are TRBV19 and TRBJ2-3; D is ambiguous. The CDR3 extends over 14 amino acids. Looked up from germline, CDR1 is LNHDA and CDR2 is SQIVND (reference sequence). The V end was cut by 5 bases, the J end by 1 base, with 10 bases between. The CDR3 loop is CASSDRPGTDTQYF. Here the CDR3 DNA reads TGTGCCAGTAGTGACCGACCGGGCACAGATACGCAGTATTTT.

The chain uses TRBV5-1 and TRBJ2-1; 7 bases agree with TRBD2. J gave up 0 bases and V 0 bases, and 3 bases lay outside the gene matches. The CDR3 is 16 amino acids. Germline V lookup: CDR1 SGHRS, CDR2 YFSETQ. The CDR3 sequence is CASSLAGRSSYNEQFF. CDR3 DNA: TGCGCCAGCAGCTTGGCCGGGAGGAGCTCCTACAATGAGCAGTTCTTC.

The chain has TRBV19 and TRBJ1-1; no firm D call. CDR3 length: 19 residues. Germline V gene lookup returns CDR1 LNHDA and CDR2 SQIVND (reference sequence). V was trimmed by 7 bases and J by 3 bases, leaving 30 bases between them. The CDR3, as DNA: TGTGCCAGTACCATTCCGCGGAGGCCCGGCGAGGGTTTGCACACTGAAGCTTTCTTT. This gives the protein CASTIPRRPGEGLHTEAFF.

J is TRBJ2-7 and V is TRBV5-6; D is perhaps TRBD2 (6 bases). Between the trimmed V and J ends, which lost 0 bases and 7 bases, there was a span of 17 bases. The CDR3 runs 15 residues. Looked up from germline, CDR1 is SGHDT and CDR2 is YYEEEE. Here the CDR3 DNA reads TGTGCCAGCAGCTTGGATCGGGGGTCCTCCTCGGAGCAGTACTTC. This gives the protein CASSLDRGSSSEQYF.

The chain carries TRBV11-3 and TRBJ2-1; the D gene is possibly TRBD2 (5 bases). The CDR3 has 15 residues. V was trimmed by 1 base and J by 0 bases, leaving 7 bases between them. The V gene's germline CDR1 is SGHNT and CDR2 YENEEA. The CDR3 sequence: CASSLAGSSYNEQFF. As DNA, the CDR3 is TGTGCCAGCAGCTTAGCGGGGAGCTCCTACAATGAGCAGTTCTTC.

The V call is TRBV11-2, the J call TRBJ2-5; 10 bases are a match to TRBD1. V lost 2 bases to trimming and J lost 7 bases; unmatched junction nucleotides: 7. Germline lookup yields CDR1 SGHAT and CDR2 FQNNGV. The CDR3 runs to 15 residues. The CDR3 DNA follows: TGTGCCAGCAGCTTATTAGGGACAGGGGCCGGGACCCAGTACTTC. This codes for CASSLLGTGAGTQYF. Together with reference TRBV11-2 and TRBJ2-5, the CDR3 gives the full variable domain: EAGVAQSPRYKIIEKRQSVAFWCNPISGHATLYWYQQILGQGPKLLIQFQNNGVVDDSQLPKDRFSAERLKGVDSTLKIQPAKLEDSAVYLCASSLLGTGAGTQYFGPGTRLLVL.

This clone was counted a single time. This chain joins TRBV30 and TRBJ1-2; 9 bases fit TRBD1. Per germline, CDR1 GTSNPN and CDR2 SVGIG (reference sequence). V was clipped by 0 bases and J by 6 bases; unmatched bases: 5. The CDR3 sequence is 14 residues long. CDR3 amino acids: CAWSVRGQGDGYTF. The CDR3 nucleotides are TGTGCCTGGAGTGTGAGGGGACAGGGCGATGGCTACACCTTC.

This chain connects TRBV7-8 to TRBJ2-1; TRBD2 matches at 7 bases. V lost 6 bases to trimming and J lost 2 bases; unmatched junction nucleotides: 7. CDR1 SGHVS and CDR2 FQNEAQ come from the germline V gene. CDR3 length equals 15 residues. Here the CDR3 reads CASRKEAGPYNEQFF. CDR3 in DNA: TGTGCCAGCAGGAAAGAAGCGGGGCCCTACAATGAGCAGTTCTTC.

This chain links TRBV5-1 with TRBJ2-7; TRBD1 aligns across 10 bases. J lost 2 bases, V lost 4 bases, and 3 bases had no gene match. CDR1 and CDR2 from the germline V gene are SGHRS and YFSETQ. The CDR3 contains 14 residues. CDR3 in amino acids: CASSRTGGAYEQYF. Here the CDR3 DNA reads TGCGCCAGCAGCAGGACAGGGGGTGCCTACGAGCAGTACTTC.

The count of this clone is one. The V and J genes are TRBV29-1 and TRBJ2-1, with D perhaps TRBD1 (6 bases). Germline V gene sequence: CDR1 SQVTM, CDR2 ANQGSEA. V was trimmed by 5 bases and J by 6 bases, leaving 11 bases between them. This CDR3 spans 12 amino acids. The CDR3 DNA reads TGCAGCGTTCAACAGGGTCGCAATGAGCAGTTCTTC. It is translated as CSVQQGRNEQFF.

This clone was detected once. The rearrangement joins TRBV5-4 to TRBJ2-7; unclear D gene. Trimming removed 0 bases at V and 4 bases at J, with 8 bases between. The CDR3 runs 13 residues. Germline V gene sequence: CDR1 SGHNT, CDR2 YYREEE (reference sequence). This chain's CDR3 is CASSLDALYEQYF. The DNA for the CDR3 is TGTGCCAGCAGCTTGGACGCCCTATACGAGCAGTACTTC.

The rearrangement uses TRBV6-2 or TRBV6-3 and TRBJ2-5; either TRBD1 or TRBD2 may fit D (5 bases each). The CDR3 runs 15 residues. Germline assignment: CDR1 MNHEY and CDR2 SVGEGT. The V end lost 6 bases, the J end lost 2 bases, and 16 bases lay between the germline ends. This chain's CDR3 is CASSLSGAVQETQYF. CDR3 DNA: TGTGCCAGCAGCCTCTCCGGGGCGGTTCAAGAGACCCAGTACTTC.

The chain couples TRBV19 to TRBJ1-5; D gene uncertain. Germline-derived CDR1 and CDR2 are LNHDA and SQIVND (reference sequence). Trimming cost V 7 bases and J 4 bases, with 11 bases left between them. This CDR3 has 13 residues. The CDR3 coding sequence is TGTGCCAGTAAAGGGAGGGAGAATCAGCCCCAGCATTTT. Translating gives CASKGRENQPQHF.

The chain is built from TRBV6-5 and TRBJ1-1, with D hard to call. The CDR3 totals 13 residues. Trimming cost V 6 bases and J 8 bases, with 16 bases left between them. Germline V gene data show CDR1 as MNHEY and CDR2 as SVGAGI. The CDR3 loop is CASRIRETKEAFF. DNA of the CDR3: TGTGCCAGCAGAATCCGGGAGACGAAAGAAGCTTTCTTT.

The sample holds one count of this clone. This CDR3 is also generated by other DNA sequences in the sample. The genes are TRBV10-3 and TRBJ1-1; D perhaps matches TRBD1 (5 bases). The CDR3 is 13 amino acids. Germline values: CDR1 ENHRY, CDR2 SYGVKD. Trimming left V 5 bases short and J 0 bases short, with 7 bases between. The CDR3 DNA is TGTGCCATCAGTCGGGGGATGAACACTGAAGCTTTCTTT. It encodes CAISRGMNTEAFF.

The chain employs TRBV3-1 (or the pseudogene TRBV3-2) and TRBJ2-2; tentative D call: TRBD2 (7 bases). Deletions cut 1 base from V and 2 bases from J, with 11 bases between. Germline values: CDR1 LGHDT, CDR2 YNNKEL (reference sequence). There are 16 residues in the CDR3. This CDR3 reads CASSQGGGQNTGELFF. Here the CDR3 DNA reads TGTGCCAGCAGCCAAGGCGGGGGACAAAACACCGGGGAGCTGTTTTTT.

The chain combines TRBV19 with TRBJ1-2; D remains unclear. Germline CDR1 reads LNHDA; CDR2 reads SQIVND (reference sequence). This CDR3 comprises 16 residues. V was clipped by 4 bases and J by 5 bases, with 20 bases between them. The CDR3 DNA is TGTGCCAGTAGTAGAGCCCTCCGGGGTTTGGAATATGGCTACACCTTC. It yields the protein CASSRALRGLEYGYTF.

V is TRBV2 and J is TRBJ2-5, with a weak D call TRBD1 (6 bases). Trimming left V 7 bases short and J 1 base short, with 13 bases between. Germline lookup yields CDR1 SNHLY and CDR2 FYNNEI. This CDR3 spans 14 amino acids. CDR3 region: CASTTVTGQETQYF. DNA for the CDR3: TGTGCCAGCACTACGGTGACAGGCCAAGAGACCCAGTACTTC.

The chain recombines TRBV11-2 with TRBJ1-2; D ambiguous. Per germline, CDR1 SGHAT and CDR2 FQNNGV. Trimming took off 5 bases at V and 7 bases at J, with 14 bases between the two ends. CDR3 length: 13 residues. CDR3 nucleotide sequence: TGTGCCAGCAGCGAGCCCGCGGCGTTTGGCTACACCTTC. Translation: CASSEPAAFGYTF.

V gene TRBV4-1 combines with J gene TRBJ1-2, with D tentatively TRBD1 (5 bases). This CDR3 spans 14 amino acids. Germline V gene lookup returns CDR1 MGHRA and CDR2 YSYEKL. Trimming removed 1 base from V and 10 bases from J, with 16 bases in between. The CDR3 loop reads CASSQGPGLLDYTF. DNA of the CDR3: TGCGCCAGCAGCCAAGGTCCAGGGCTATTGGACTACACCTTC.

CDR3 DNA: TGTGCCAGTAGTGGAGCTTACTCCAATCAGCCCCAGCATTTT. Protein: CASSGAYSNQPQHF. The chain employs TRBV19 and TRBJ1-5; D unresolved. This CDR3 comprises 14 residues. With 5 bases removed from V and 3 bases from J, the gap between germline ends came to 11 bases. The germline V gene has CDR1 LNHDA and CDR2 SQIVND (reference sequence).

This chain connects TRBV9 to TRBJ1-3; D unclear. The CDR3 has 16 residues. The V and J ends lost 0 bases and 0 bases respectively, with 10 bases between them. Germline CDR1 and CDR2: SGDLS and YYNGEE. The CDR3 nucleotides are TGTGCCAGCAGCGTAGGGGAGACTCTCTCTGGAAACACCATATATTTT. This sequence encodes CASSVGETLSGNTIYF. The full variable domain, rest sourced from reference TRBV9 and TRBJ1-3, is DSGVTQTPKHLITATGQRVTLRCSPRSGDLSVYWYQQSLDQGLQFLIQYYNGEERAKGNILERFSAQQFPDLHSELNLSSLELGDSALYFCASSVGETLSGNTIYFGEGSWLTVV.

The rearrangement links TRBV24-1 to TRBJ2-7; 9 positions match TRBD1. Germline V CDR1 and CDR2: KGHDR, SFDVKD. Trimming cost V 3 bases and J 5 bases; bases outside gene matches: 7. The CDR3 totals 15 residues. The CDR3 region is CATSDAGTGSNEQYF. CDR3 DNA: TGTGCCACCAGTGATGCCGGGACAGGGAGCAACGAGCAGTACTTC.

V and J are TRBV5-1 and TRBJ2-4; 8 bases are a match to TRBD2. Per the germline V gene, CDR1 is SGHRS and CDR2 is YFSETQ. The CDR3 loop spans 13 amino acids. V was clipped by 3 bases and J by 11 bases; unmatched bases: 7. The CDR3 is CASSSGGDGVQYF. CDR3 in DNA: TGCGCCAGCAGCTCGGGAGGGGACGGAGTTCAGTACTTC.